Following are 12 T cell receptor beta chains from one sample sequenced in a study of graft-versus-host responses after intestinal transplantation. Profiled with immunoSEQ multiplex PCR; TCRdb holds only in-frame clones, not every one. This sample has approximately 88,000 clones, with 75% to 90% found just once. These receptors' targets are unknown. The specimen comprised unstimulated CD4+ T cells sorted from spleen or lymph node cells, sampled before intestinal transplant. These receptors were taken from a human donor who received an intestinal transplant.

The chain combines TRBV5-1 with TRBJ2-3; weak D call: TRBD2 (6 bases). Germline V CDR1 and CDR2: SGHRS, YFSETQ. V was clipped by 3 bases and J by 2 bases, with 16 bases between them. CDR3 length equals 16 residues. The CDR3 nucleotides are TGCGCCAGCAGCTCTAATGTCGGGAGTCCCACAGATACGCAGTATTTT. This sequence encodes CASSSNVGSPTDTQYF. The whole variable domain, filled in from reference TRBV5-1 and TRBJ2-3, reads KAGVTQTPRYLIKTRGQQVTLSCSPISGHRSVSWYQQTPGQGLQFLFEYFSETQRNKGNFPGRFSGRQFSNSRSEMNVSTLELGDSALYLCASSSNVGSPTDTQYFGPGTRLTVL.

CDR3 sequence reads: CASSEAMAPGELFF. CDR3 nucleotide sequence: TGTGCCAGCAGTGAAGCGATGGCCCCCGGGGAGCTGTTTTTT. This chain links TRBV2 with TRBJ2-2, with D hard to call. CDR3 length: 14 amino acids. V was clipped by 0 bases and J by 6 bases, with 8 bases between them. The germline CDR1 and CDR2 sequences are SNHLY and FYNNEI. Full variable domain (missing parts from reference TRBV2 and TRBJ2-2): EPEVTQTPSHQVTQMGQEVILRCVPISNHLYFYWYRQILGQKVEFLVSFYNNEISEKSEIFDDQFSVERPDGSNFTLKIRSTKLEDSAMYFCASSEAMAPGELFFGEGSRLTVL.

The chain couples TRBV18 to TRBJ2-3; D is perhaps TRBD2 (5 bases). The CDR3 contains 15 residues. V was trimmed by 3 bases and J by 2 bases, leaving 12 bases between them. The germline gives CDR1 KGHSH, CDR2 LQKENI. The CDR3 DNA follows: TGTGCCAGCTCACCTCAGGAGGCAGACACAGATACGCAGTATTTT. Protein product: CASSPQEADTDTQYF.

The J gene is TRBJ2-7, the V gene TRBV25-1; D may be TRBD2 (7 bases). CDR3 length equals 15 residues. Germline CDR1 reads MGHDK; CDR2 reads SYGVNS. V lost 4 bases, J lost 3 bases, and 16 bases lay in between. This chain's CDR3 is CASSVRGAFNYEQYF. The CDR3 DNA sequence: TGTGCCAGCAGTGTTCGGGGGGCTTTCAACTACGAGCAGTACTTC.

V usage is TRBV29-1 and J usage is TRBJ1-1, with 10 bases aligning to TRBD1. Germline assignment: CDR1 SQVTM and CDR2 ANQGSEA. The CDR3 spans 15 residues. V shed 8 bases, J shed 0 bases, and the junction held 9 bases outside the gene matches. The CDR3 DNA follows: TGCAGCCACGGCGGGACAGGGGCGATGAACACTGAAGCTTTCTTT. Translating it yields CSHGGTGAMNTEAFF.

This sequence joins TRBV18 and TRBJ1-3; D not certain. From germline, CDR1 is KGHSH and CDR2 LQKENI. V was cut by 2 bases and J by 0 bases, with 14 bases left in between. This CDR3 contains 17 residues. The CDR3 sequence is CASSPDGSLASGNTIYF. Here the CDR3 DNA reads TGTGCCAGCTCACCAGACGGGTCCCTGGCCTCTGGAAACACCATATATTTT.

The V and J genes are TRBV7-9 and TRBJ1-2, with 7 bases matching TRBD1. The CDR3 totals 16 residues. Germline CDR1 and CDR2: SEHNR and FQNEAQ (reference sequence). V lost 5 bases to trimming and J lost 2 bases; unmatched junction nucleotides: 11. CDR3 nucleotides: TGTGCCAGCAGCCCCGGTCGGCAGGGGGTAAACTATGGCTACACCTTC. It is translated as CASSPGRQGVNYGYTF.

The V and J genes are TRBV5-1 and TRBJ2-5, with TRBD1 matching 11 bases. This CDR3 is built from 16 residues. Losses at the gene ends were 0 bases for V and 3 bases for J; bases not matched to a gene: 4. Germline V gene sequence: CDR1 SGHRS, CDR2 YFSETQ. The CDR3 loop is CASSLVGQGGKETQYF. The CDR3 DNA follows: TGCGCCAGCAGCTTGGTGGGACAGGGGGGAAAAGAGACCCAGTACTTC.

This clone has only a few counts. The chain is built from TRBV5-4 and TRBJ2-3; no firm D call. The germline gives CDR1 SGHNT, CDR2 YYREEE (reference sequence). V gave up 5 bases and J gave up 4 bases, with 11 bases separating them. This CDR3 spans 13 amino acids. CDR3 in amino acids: CASRKEEADTQYF. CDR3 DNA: TGTGCCAGCAGAAAGGAAGAGGCAGATACGCAGTATTTT.

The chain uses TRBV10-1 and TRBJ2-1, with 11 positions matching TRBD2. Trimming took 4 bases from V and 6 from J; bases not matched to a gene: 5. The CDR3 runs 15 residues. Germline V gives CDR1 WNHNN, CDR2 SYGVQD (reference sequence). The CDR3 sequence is CASSVTSGGFNEQFF. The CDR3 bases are TGCGCCAGCAGTGTTACTAGCGGGGGATTCAATGAGCAGTTCTTC.

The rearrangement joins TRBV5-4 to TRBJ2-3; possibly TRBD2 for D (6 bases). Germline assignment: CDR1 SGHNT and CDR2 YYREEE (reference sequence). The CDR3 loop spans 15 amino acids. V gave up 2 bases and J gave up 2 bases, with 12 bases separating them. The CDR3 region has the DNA TGTGCCAGCAGCTTAGCGGGCCAGACCACAGATACGCAGTATTTT. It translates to CASSLAGQTTDTQYF.

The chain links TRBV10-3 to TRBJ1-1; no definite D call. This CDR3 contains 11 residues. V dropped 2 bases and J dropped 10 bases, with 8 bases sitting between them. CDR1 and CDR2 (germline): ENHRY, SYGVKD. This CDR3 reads CAISEGLGAFF. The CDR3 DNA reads TGTGCCATCAGTGAGGGACTCGGAGCTTTCTTT.